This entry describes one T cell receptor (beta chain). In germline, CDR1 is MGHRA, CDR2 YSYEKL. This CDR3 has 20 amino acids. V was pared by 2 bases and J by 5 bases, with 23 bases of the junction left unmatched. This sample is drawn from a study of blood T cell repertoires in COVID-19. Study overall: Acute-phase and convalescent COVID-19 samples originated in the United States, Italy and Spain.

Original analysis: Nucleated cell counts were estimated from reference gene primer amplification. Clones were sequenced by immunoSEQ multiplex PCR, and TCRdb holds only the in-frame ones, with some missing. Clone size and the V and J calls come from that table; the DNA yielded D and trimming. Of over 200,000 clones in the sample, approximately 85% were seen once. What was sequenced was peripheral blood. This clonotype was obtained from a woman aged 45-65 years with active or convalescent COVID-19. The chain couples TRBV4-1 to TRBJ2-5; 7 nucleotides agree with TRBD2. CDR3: CASSQFRSAGPSGGVETQYF. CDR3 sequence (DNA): TGCGCCAGCAGCCAATTTCGTTCCGCTGGGCCTAGCGGAGGCGTGGAGACCCAGTACTTC.